These T cell receptor beta chains were read from a single sample in a study of T-cell reconstitution after alpha-beta-depleted transplantation in children. TCRdb itself ran the PCR reads through MiXCR, one entry per CDR3 protein. Here the sample spans roughly 500,000 distinct CDR3 sequences, 15% to 20% being singletons. Sequencing was performed on PBMCs from the stem cell graft donor, taken from the stem cell graft. The receptor source for this set is a human donor who donated a stem cell graft to a child with acute lymphoblastic leukemia. Each CDR3 is given with its conserved first and last residue. D genes are given only for firm matches. Clone size is given for some rows only: seen once, a few or many times, or a class if the clone is expanded.

few	-	TRBV29-1	12	TRBJ1-1	CSVESLNTEAFF	TGCAGCGTTGAGAGTTTGAACACTGAAGCTTTCTTT
-	-	TRBV2	13	TRBJ1-2	CASSGLGADGYTF	TGTGCCAGCAGTGGGTTAGGTGCGGATGGCTACACCTTC
-	-	TRBV12-3/TRBV12-4	15	TRBJ2-2	CAFSYRIEGSGELFF	TGTGCCTTCAGTTATCGAATTGAAGGATCCGGGGAGCTGTTTTTT
few	-	TRBV20-1	16	TRBJ2-1	CSARSPGMTTGDEQFF	TGCAGTGCTAGATCCCCGGGCATGACTACCGGGGATGAGCAGTTCTTC
-	-	TRBV13	14	TRBJ1-1	CASSLRTTNTEAFF	TGTGCCAGCAGCTTAAGGACAACCAACACTGAAGCTTTCTTT
few	-	TRBV2	14	TRBJ2-7	CASRKDRPYYEQYF	TGTGCCAGCAGAAAGGACCGCCCATACTACGAGCAGTACTTC
few	-	TRBV12-3/TRBV12-4	16	TRBJ2-1	CASTLTGADSYNEQFF	TGTGCCAGCACCCTCACAGGAGCCGACTCCTACAATGAGCAGTTCTTC
once	-	TRBV15	11	TRBJ1-2	CATSRGAGHTF	TGTGCCACCAGCAGAGGAGCCGGCCACACCTTC
-	TRBD1	TRBV5-6	15	TRBJ2-1	CASSGGQGFHNEQFF	TGTGCCAGCAGCGGGGGACAGGGGTTCCACAATGAGCAGTTCTTC
-	TRBD1	TRBV20-1	18	TRBJ1-1	CSARDLGSGTAFSAEAFF	TGCAGTGCTAGAGATTTGGGATCCGGGACAGCTTTTAGCGCTGAAGCTTTCTTT
-	TRBD2	TRBV6-5	17	TRBJ2-3	CASSYGGLAGGTDTQYF	TGTGCCAGCAGTTACGGGGGACTAGCAGGGGGCACAGATACGCAGTATTTT
-	-	TRBV6-5	16	TRBJ2-3	CASSYSKEYSTDTQYF	TGTGCCAGCAGTTACTCGAAGGAATATAGCACAGATACGCAGTATTTT
-	-	TRBV12-3/TRBV12-4	15	TRBJ1-1	CASRPRGTGATEAFF	TGTGCCAGCAGACCCCGGGGCACTGGGGCGACTGAAGCTTTCTTT